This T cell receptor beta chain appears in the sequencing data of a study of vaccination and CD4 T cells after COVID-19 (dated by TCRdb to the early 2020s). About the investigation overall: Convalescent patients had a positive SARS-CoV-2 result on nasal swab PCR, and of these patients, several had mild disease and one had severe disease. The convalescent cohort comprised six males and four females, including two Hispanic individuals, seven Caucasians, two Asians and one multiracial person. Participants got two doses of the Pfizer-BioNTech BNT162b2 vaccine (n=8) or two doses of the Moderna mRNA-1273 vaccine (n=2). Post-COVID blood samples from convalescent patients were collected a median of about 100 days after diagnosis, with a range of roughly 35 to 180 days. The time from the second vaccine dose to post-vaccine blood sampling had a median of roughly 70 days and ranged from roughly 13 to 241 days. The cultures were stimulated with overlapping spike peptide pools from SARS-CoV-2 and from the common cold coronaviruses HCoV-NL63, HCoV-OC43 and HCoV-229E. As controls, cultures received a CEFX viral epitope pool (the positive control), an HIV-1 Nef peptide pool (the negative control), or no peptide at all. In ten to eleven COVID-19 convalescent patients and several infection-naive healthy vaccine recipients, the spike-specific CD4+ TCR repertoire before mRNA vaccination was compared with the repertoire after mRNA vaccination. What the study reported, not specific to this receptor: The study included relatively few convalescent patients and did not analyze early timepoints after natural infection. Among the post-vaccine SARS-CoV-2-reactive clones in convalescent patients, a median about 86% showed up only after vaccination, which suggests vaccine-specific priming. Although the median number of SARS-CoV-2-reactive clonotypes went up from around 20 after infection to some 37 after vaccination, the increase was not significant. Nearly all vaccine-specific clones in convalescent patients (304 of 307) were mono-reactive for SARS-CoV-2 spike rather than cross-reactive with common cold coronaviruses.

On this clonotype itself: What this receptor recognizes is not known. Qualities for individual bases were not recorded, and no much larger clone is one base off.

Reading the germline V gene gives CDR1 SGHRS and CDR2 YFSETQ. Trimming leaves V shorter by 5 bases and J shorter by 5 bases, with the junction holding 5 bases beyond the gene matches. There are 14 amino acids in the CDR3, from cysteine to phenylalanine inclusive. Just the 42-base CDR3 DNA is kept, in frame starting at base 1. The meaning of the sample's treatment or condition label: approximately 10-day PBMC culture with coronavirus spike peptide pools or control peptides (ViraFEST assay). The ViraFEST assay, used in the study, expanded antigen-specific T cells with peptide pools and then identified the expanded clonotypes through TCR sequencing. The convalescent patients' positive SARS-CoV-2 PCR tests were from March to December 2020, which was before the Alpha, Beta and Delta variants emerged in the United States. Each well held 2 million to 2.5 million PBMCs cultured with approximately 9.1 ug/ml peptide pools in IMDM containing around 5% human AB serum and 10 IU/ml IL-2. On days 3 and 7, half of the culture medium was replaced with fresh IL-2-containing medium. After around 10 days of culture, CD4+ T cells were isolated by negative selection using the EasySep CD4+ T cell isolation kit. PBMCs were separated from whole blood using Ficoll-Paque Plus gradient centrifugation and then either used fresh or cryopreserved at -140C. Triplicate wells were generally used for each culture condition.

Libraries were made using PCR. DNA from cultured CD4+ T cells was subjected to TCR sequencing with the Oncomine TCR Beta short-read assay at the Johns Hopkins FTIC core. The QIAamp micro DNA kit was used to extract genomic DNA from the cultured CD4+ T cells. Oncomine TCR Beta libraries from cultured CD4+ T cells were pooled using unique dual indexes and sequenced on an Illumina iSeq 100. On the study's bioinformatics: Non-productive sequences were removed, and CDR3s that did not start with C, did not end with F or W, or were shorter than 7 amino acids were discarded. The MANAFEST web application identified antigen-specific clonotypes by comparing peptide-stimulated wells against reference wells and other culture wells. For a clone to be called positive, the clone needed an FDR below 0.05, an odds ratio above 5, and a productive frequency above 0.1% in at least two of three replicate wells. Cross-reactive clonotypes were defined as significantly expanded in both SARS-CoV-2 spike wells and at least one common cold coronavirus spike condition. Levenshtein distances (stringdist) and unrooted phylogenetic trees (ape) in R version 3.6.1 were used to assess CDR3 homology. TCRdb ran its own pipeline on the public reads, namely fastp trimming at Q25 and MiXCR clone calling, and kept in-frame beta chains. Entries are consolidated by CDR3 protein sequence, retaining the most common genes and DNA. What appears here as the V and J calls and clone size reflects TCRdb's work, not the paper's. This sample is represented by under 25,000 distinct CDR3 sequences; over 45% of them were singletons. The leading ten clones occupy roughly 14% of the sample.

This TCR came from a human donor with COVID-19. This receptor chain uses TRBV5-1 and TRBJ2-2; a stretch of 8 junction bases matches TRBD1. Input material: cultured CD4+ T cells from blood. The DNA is TGCGCCAGCAGGTTTCAGGGGGCGACCGGGGAGCTGTTTTTT. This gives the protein CASRFQGATGELFF.